This record concerns one T cell receptor beta chain sequence. The target antigen is unknown. The record originates from a study of T cell repertoires in cytomegalovirus infection. On the study more broadly: CMV infection and matching HLA type were both indicated by public TCR beta signatures.

Study observations and caveats: Clonotypes of TCR beta that were HLA-C-restricted and CMV-specific dominated the ex vivo response. Identification of carriers of CMV plus the relevant HLA was performed using cumulative public TCR beta family frequency.

Trimming stripped 1 base from V and 3 bases from J, with 13 bases between. Germline V gene lookup returns CDR1 DFQATT and CDR2 SNEGSKA (reference sequence). CDR3 length: 14 amino acids. Each CDR3 protein gets one entry after TCRdb re-called the reads with MiXCR. Of about 530,000 distinct CDR3 sequences listed, 26% were seen once; the top ten hold about 12%. The sample consisted of PBMCs. This TCR was sampled from a human donor in good health (CMV status not recorded). Some clones in this sample may be carry-over from other donors' samples. The rearrangement links TRBV20-1 to TRBJ2-7; TRBD1 might be the D (6 bases). The CDR3 bases are TGCAGTGCTAGAGGGGGACAAGATTACTACGAGCAGTACTTC. Protein: CSARGGQDYYEQYF.